One sample yielded the 8 T cell receptor beta chains listed below, sequenced in a study of blood T cells in healthy people across ages. Next came a second PCR, run for about 6 to 11 cycles, which used a sample-barcoded 5' primer along with a J-beta primer mix. Using its own MiXCR run on the 5' RACE reads, TCRdb lists one record per CDR3 protein. The sample includes approximately 360,000 distinct CDR3 sequences, approximately 52% of them seen just once. Material: blood. These receptors all stem from a man aged 55 to 70 in good health.

This rearrangement joins TRBV7-9 to TRBJ2-1, with D tentatively TRBD2 (7 bases). CDR1 is SEHNR and CDR2 is FQNEAQ in the germline V gene (reference sequence). Trimming took off 5 bases at V and 7 bases at J, with 27 bases between the two ends. This CDR3 is 18 amino acids long. CDR3 sequence: CASSPDDPTGGWRNEQFF. The DNA for the CDR3 is TGTGCCAGCAGCCCAGACGACCCAACGGGGGGCTGGAGGAATGAGCAGTTCTTC.

V and J are TRBV13 and TRBJ2-6; a weak D match, TRBD1 (6 bases). The CDR3 loop spans 15 amino acids. Trimming removed 5 bases from V and 2 bases from J, with 10 bases in between. The germline V gene has CDR1 PRHDT and CDR2 FYEKMQ (reference sequence). The CDR3 loop reads CASSMTGPGANVLTF. In DNA form, the CDR3 reads TGTGCCAGCAGCATGACAGGACCTGGGGCCAACGTCCTGACTTTC.

Worth noting for this clonotype: This may arise from a read error, as a much more abundant clone is one base away. The rearrangement uses TRBV20-1 and TRBJ1-6; D is unclear. Germline V gene sequence: CDR1 DFQATT, CDR2 SNEGSKA (reference sequence). The CDR3 contains 15 residues. Trimming stripped 0 bases from V and 0 bases from J, with 6 bases between. The CDR3 nucleotides read TGCAGTGCTAGAGAGGCAAGCTCCTATAATTCACCCCTCCACTTT. It translates to CSAREASSYNSPLHF.

This chain connects TRBV6-5 to TRBJ2-3; tentative D call: TRBD1 (5 bases). V dropped 2 bases and J dropped 0 bases, with 6 bases sitting between them. CDR1 and CDR2 (germline): MNHEY, SVGAGI. The CDR3 length is 14 residues. CDR3 amino acids: CASSYTGSTDTQYF. CDR3 coding DNA: TGTGCCAGCAGTTACACAGGTAGCACAGATACGCAGTATTTT.

This chain joins TRBV13 and TRBJ2-5, with a possible D match to TRBD2 (6 bases). Germline assignment: CDR1 PRHDT and CDR2 FYEKMQ (reference sequence). Trimming pared 1 base from V and 1 base from J, leaving 16 bases between. The CDR3 runs 17 residues. CDR3 region: CASSLEGTGALQETQYF. CDR3 coding DNA: TGTGCCAGCAGCTTAGAGGGAACGGGAGCCCTCCAAGAGACCCAGTACTTC.

There are a few counts of this clonotype. The junction departs from the called germline gene at one end, perhaps through a read error. The rearrangement links TRBV20-1 to TRBJ2-1; tentative D call: TRBD2 (6 bases). This CDR3 spans 15 amino acids. The germline gives CDR1 DFQATT, CDR2 SNEGSKA (reference sequence). CDR3 region: CSATGDPSSYNEQFF. The DNA for the CDR3 is TGCAGTGCTACGGGGGACCCGAGCTCCTACAATGAGCAGTTTTTC.

V usage is TRBV2 and J usage is TRBJ2-5; 9 bases map to TRBD1. The trim removed 6 bases at V and 3 bases at J, leaving 5 bases unmatched. The CDR3 runs 14 residues. Germline V gives CDR1 SNHLY, CDR2 FYNNEI. CDR3 nucleotide sequence: TGTGCCAGCAGATCGACAGGGGGGGAAGAGACCCAGTACTTC. The encoded protein is CASRSTGGEETQYF.

This clonotype was seen a handful of times. The V gene is TRBV15, the J gene TRBJ2-3, with 9 bases fitting TRBD2. The CDR3 loop spans 17 amino acids. Germline V CDR1 and CDR2: LNHNV, YYDKDF (reference sequence). V lost 2 bases to trimming and J lost 2 bases; unmatched junction nucleotides: 8. Here the CDR3 reads CATSRIAGEGTTDTQYF. DNA of the CDR3: TGTGCCACCAGCAGAATAGCGGGAGAGGGTACCACAGATACGCAGTATTTT.